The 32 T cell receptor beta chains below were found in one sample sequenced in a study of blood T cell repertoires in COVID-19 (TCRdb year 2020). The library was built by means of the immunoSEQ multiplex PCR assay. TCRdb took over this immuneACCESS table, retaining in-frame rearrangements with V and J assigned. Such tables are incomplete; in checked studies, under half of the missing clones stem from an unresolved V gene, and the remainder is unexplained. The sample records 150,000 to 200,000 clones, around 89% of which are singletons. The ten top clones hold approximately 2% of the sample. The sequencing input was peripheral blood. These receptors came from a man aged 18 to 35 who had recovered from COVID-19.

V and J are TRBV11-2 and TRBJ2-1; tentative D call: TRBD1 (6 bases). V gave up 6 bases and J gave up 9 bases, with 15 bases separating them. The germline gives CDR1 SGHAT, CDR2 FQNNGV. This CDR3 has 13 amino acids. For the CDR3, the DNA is TGTGCCAGCAGACTACAGGGCTCGGGTGAGCAGTTCTTC. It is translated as CASRLQGSGEQFF.

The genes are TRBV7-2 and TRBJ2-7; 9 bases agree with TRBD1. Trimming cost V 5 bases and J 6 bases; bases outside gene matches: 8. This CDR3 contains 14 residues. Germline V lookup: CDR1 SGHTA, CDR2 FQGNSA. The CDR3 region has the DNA TGTGCCAGCAGCAACGGACAGGGGATAGGCGAGCAGTACTTC. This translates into CASSNGQGIGEQYF.

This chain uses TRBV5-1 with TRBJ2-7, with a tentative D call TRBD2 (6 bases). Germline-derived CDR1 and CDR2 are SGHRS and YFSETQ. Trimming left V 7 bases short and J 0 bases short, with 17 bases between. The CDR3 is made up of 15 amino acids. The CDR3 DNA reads TGCGCCAGCGCCCCCGTGGGTAGCGGCTCCTACGAGCAGTACTTC. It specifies CASAPVGSGSYEQYF.

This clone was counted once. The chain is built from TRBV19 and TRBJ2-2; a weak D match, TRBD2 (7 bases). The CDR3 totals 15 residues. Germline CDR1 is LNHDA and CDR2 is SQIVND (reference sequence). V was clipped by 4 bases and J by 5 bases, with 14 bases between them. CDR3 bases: TGTGCCAGTAGTACACGGACTAGGGGGACCGGGGAGCTGTTTTTT. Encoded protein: CASSTRTRGTGELFF.

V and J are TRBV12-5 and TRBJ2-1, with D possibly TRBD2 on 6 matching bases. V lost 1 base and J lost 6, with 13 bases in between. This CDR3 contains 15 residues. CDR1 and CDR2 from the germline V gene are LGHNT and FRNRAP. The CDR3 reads CASGLGGTGGNEQFF. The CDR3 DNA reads TGTGCTAGTGGTTTGGGAGGGACCGGGGGCAATGAGCAGTTCTTC.

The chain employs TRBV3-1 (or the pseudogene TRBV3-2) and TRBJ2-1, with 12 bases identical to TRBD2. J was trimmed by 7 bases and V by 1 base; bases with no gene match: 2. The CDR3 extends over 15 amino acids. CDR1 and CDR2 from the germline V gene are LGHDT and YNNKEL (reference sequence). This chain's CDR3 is CASSQGLAGANEQFF. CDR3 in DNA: TGTGCCAGCAGCCAAGGACTAGCGGGAGCAAATGAGCAGTTCTTC.

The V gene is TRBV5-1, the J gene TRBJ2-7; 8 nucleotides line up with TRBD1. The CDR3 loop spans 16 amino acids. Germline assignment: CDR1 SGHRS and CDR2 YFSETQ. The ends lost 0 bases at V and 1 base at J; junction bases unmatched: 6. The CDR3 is CASSLASGGISYEQYF. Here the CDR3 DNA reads TGCGCCAGCAGCTTGGCCTCAGGGGGCATTTCCTACGAGCAGTACTTC.

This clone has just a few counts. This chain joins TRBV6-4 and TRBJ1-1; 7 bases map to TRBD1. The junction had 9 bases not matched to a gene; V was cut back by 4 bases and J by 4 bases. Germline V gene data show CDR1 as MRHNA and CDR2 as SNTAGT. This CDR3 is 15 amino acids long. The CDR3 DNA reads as TGTGCCAGCAGTGTCCGGACAGGAAGAGGCACTGAAGCTTTCTTT. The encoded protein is CASSVRTGRGTEAFF.

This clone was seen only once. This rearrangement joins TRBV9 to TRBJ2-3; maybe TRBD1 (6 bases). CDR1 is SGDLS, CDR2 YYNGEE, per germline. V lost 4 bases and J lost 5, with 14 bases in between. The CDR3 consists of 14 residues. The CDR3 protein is CASSPRKDRDTQYF. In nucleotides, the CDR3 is TGTGCCAGCAGCCCCCGAAAGGACAGAGATACGCAGTATTTT.

This CDR3 reads CASSLTGTGYTYGYTF. CDR3 DNA: TGTGCCAGCAGTTTAACGGGGACAGGGTACACCTATGGCTACACCTTC. This rearrangement joins TRBV27 to TRBJ1-2; 9 bases fit TRBD1. CDR1 MNHEY and CDR2 SMNVEV come from the germline V gene (reference sequence). This CDR3 spans 16 amino acids. V lost 2 bases and J lost 4; bases outside the gene matches: 8.

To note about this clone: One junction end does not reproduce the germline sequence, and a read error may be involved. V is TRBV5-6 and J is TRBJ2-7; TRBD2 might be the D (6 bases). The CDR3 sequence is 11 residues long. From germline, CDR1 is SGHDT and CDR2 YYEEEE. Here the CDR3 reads CASSLGGLSHF. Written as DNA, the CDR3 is TGTGCCAGCAGCTTGGGGGGACTTTCGCACTTC.

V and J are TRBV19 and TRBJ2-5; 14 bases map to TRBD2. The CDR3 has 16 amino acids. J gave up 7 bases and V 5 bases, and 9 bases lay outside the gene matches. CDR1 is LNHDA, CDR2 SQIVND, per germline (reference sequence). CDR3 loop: CASSGQPGLAGGTQYF. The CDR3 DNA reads TGTGCCAGTAGTGGCCAGCCTGGACTAGCGGGGGGGACCCAGTACTTC.

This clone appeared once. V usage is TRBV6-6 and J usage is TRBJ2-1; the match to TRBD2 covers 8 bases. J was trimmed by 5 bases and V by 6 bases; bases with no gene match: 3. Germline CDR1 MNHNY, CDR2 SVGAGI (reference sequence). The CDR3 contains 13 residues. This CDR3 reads CASRLLADNEQFF. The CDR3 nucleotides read TGTGCCAGCAGACTACTAGCGGACAATGAGCAGTTCTTC.

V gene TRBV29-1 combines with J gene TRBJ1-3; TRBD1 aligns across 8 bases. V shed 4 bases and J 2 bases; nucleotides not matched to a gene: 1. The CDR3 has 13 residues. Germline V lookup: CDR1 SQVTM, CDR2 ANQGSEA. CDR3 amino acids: CSVGRGPGNTIYF. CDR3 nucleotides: TGCAGCGTTGGCAGGGGGCCTGGAAACACCATATATTTT.

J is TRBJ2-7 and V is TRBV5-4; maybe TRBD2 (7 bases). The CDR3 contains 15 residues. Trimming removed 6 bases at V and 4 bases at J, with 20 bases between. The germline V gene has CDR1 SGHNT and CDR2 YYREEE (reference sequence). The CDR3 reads CASTTGGRQGYEQYF. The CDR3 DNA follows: TGTGCCAGCACCACGGGGGGCCGCCAGGGTTACGAGCAGTACTTC.

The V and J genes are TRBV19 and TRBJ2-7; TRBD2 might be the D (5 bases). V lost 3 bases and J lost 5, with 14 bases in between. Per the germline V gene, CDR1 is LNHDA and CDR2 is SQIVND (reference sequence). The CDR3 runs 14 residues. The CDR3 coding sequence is TGTGCCAGTAGTATCCGGGAACGCCCCCACGAGCAGTACTTC. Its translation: CASSIRERPHEQYF.

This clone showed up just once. This CDR3 is CAWSVPRTSPSYRQYF. CDR3 nucleotide sequence: TGTGCCTGGAGTGTACCCCGGACTAGTCCCTCATACAGGCAGTATTTT. The V call is TRBV30, the J call TRBJ2-3, with 7 positions matching TRBD2. The CDR3 length is 16 residues. V trimming: 0 bases; J trimming: 11 bases; junction bases outside the gene matches: 17. CDR1 is GTSNPN, CDR2 SVGIG, per germline (reference sequence). The variable domain in full, completed from reference TRBV30 and TRBJ2-3, reads SQTIHQWPATLVQPVGSPLSLECTVEGTSNPNLYWYRQAAGRGLQLLFYSVGIGQISSEVPQNLSASRPQDRQFILSSKKLLLSDSGFYLCAWSVPRTSPSYRQYFGPGTRLTVL.

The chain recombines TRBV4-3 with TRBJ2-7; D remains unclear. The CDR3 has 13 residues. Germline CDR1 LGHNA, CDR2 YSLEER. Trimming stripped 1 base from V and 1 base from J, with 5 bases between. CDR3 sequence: CASSQGLSYEQYF. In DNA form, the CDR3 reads TGCGCCAGCAGCCAAGGACTTTCCTACGAGCAGTACTTC.

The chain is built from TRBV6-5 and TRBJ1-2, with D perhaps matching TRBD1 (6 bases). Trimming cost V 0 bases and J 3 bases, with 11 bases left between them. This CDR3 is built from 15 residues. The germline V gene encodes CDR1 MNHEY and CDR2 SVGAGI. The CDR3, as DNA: TGTGCCAGCAGTTACTCGGGGGCCTGGGACTATGGCTACACCTTC. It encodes CASSYSGAWDYGYTF.

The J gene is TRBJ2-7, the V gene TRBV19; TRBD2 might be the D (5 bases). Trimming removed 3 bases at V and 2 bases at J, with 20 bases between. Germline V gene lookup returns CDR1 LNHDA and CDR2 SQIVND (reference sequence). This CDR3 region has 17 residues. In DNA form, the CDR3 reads TGTGCCAGTAGTATGGCCGGGGAGAGGATCCAGACCTACGAGCAGTACTTC. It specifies CASSMAGERIQTYEQYF. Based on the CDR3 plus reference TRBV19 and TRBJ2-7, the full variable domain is DGGITQSPKYLFRKEGQNVTLSCEQNLNHDAMYWYRQDPGQGLRLIYYSQIVNDFQKGDIAEGYSVSREKKESFPLTVTSAQKNPTAFYLCASSMAGERIQTYEQYFGPGTRLTVT.

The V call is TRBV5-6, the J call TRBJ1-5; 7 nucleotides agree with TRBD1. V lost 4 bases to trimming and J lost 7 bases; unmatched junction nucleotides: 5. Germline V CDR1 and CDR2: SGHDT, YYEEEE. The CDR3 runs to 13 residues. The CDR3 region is CASSPTGRQPQHF. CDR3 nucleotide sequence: TGTGCCAGCAGCCCGACAGGGAGACAGCCCCAGCATTTT.

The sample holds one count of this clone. CDR3 loop: CASSGPGLARSEQYF. In DNA form, the CDR3 reads TGTGCCAGCAGCGGACCGGGACTAGCGCGATCCGAGCAGTACTTC. This chain uses TRBV5-4 with TRBJ2-7, with 10 bases matching TRBD2. CDR3 length: 15 amino acids. V shed 4 bases and J 6 bases; nucleotides not matched to a gene: 10. Germline V lookup: CDR1 SGHNT, CDR2 YYREEE (reference sequence).

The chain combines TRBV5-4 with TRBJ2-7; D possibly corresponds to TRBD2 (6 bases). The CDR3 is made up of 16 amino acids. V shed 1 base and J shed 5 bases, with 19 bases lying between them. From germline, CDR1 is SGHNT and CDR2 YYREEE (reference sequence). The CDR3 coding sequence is TGTGCCAGCAGCTTGATGACGGGACTCGCGTTGGACGAGCAGTACTTC. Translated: CASSLMTGLALDEQYF.

CDR3 DNA sequence: TGTGCCAGCAGCCTGCACGGGGCCTACGAGCAGTACTTC. As protein: CASSLHGAYEQYF. V usage is TRBV6-5 and J usage is TRBJ2-7, with D perhaps TRBD2 (5 bases). The CDR3 spans 13 residues. Trimming removed 6 bases at V and 2 bases at J, with 11 bases between. From germline, CDR1 is MNHEY and CDR2 SVGAGI.

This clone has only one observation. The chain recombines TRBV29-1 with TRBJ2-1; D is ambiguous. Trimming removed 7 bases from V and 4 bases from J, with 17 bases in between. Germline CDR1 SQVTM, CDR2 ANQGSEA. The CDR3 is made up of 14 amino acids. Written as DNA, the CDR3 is TGCAGCGCCATCCCCTCATTACATTACAATGAGCAGTTCTTC. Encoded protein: CSAIPSLHYNEQFF.

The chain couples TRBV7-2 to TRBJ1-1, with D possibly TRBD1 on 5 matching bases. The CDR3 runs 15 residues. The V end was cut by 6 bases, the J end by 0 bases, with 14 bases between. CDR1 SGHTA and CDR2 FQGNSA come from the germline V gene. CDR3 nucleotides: TGTGCCAGCAGTTCTAGACAGAGCATGAACACTGAAGCTTTCTTT. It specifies CASSSRQSMNTEAFF.

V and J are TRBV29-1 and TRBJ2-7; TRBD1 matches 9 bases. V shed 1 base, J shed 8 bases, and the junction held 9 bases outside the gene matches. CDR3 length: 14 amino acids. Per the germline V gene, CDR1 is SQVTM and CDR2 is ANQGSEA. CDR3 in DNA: TGCAGCGTTGAAGGTCCGGGACAGGGTTCGAAGCAGTACTTC. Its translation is CSVEGPGQGSKQYF.

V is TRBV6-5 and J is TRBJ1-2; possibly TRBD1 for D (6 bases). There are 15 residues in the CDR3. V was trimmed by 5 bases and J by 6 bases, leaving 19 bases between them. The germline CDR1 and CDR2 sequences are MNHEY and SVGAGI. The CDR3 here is CASSHITGPVDGYTF. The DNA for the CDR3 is TGTGCCAGCAGTCACATAACAGGGCCGGTCGATGGCTACACCTTC.

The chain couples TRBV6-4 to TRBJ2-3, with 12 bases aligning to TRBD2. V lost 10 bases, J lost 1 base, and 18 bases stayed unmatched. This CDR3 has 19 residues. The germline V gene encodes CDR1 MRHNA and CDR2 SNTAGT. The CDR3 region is CANNEGSPGLAGCTDTQYF. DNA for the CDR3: TGTGCCAACAACGAGGGCTCACCGGGACTAGCGGGTTGCACAGATACGCAGTATTTT.

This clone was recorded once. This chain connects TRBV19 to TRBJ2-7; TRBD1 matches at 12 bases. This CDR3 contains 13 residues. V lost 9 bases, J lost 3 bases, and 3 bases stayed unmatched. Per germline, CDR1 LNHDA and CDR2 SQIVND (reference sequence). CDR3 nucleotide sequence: TGTGCCAGCGGGACAGGGGGCTACTACGAGCAGTACTTC. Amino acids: CASGTGGYYEQYF.

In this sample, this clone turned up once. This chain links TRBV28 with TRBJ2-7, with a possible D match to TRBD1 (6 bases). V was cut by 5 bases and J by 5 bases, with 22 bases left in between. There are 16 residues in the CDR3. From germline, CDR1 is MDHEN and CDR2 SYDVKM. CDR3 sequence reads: CASSLTGTPPLDEQYF. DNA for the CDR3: TGTGCCAGCAGTCTAACAGGGACCCCTCCTCTGGACGAGCAGTACTTC. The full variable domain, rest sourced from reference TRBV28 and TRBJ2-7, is DVKVTQSSRYLVKRTGEKVFLECVQDMDHENMFWYRQDPGLGLRLIYFSYDVKMKEKGDIPEGYSVSREKKERFSLILESASTNQTSMYLCASSLTGTPPLDEQYFGPGTRLTVT.

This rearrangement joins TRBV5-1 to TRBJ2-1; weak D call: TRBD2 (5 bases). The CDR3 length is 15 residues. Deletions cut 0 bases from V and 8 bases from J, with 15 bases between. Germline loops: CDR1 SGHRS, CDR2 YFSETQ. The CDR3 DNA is TGCGCCAGCAGCTTGGCCTGGCTAGCAGCCGATGAGCAGTTCTTC. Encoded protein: CASSLAWLAADEQFF.